In its sample, the clone carrying this T cell receptor beta chain was seen a few times. The data are from a study of T-cell memory formation after mild COVID-19. The CDR3 contains 14 residues. Germline CDR1 MNHNY, CDR2 SVGAGI (reference sequence). Trimming took off 3 bases at V and 1 base at J, with 9 bases between the two ends. TCRdb reprocessed the 5' RACE reads with MiXCR, giving one entry per CDR3 protein. The sample lists 400,000 or so distinct CDR3 sequences; roughly 20% were seen once. The gene calls are TRBV6-6 and TRBJ1-1; D not resolved. The sequenced sample consisted of PBMCs or a T cell subset sorted from them (not recorded which). The sequence derives from an adult woman who had mild COVID-19 (a few samples of this study predate the infection). Cell type and time point are not known. The CDR3 DNA reads as TGTGCCAGCAGTTATCATCCTGCGAACACTGAAGCTTTCTTT. This translates into CASSYHPANTEAFF.